A single sample gave rise to the 14 T cell receptor beta chains below, sequenced in a study of regulatory T cells in long-lasting Graves disease. For TCR beta, libraries came from iRepertoire HTBI primers and Arm-PCR of CDR3 regions. TCRdb reprocessed the multiplex PCR reads with MiXCR, giving one entry per CDR3 protein. The table records approximately 440,000 distinct CDR3 sequences, about 25% of them present only once. Time point specified: persistent/refractory GD, antithyroid drugs over 5 years with positive TRAb. From RNA extracted from PBMCs, the TCR library was made. The specimen comprised peripheral blood mononuclear cells (PBMCs), sampled when the disease was refractory, from a patient treated with antithyroid drugs. The receptors stem from a female donor with Graves disease.

This clonotype has more than one count but fewer than ten. The CDR3 sequence is CASSSGTGVQETQYF. CDR3 bases: TGTGCCAGCAGCTCCGGGACAGGGGTCCAAGAGACCCAGTACTTC. J is TRBJ2-5 and V is TRBV6-1; 10 nucleotides match TRBD1. Looked up from germline, CDR1 is MNHNS and CDR2 is SASEGT. The CDR3 contains 15 residues. V was pared by 6 bases and J by 1 base, with 5 bases of the junction left unmatched.

This clonotype was recorded a few times. The chain employs TRBV6-2 or TRBV6-3 and TRBJ2-2; no clear D. The CDR3 loop spans 14 amino acids. Germline V lookup: CDR1 MNHEY, CDR2 SVGEGT. V lost 6 bases and J lost 2, with 10 bases in between. The CDR3 nucleotides read TGTGCCAGCAGACCACATAAAAACACCGGGGAGCTGTTTTTT. As protein: CASRPHKNTGELFF.

The chain carries TRBV2 and TRBJ2-5; 11 bases agree with TRBD2. This CDR3 region has 14 residues. The V and J ends lost 10 bases and 2 bases, in that order; junction bases with no gene match: 6. Looked up from germline, CDR1 is SNHLY and CDR2 is FYNNEI. The CDR3 spells CAKSGTSGQETQYF. The DNA for the CDR3 is TGTGCCAAAAGCGGGACTAGCGGACAAGAGACCCAGTACTTC.

This clonotype was picked up a small number of times. The chain combines TRBV10-3 with TRBJ2-7, with D uncertain. V was pared by 6 bases and J by 2 bases, with 8 bases between. This CDR3 region has 12 residues. Germline CDR1 reads ENHRY; CDR2 reads SYGVKD. The CDR3 loop is CAISQIPYEQYF. The CDR3 DNA reads TGTGCCATCAGCCAAATTCCCTACGAGCAGTACTTC.

The rearrangement uses TRBV18 and TRBJ2-6; D tentatively fits TRBD1 or TRBD2 (5 bases each). Germline CDR1 reads KGHSH; CDR2 reads LQKENI. The V end was cut by 3 bases, the J end by 2 bases, with 11 bases between. CDR3 length: 16 residues. CDR3 nucleotide sequence: TGTGCCAGCTCACCTTCTGGGGGAGCTGGGGCCAACGTCCTGACTTTC. It is translated as CASSPSGGAGANVLTF.

CDR3 sequence: CASSPPSNSIQYF. DNA for the CDR3: TGTGCCAGCTCACCACCGTCGAATAGCATTCAGTACTTC. The chain combines TRBV18 with TRBJ2-4; no clear D gene. This CDR3 has 13 residues. CDR1 and CDR2 (germline): KGHSH, LQKENI. Trimming took 0 bases from V and 9 from J, leaving 9 bases between them.

This clonotype was detected a few times. V and J are TRBV29-1 and TRBJ1-2; 10 bases match TRBD1. The CDR3 loop spans 16 amino acids. Germline values: CDR1 SQVTM, CDR2 ANQGSEA. With 5 bases clipped from V and 11 bases from J, the junction kept 20 bases outside the gene matches. The CDR3 bases are TGCAGCGTTAGAGCCCGGGACAGGGGCTATATGGCTAGATACACCTTC. Protein product: CSVRARDRGYMARYTF.

The sample holds a few counts of this clonotype. This chain links TRBV20-1 with TRBJ1-6; TRBD1 agrees at 12 bases. Trimming took 6 bases from V and 8 from J; bases not matched to a gene: 8. Germline CDR1 reads DFQATT; CDR2 reads SNEGSKA (reference sequence). This CDR3 comprises 15 residues. The CDR3 here is CSAVPGQGAYSPLHF. CDR3 nucleotide sequence: TGCAGTGCCGTCCCGGGACAGGGGGCTTATTCACCCCTCCACTTT.

This clonotype came up a few times. The chain recombines TRBV20-1 with TRBJ1-2; 9 positions match TRBD1. This CDR3 comprises 12 residues. Trimming removed 5 bases from V and 4 bases from J; junction bases left unmatched: 2. The germline gives CDR1 DFQATT, CDR2 SNEGSKA (reference sequence). DNA of the CDR3: TGCAGTGCTGGGGGACAGGGCTATGGCTACACCTTC. It codes for CSAGGQGYGYTF.

This clonotype occurred a few times. This chain uses TRBV5-1 with TRBJ1-2; 11 nucleotides line up with TRBD1. Germline CDR1 SGHRS, CDR2 YFSETQ. This CDR3 is built from 15 residues. V gave up 5 bases and J gave up 2 bases; unmatched junction bases: 5. The CDR3 reads CASSFWTGGNYGYTF. In DNA form, the CDR3 reads TGCGCCAGCAGTTTTTGGACAGGGGGCAACTATGGCTACACCTTC.

This chain's CDR3 is CATSRLGWDGYTF. DNA of the CDR3: TGTGCCACCAGCAGGCTCGGATGGGATGGCTACACCTTC. The V and J genes are TRBV15 and TRBJ1-2, with D uncertain. The CDR3 length is 13 residues. Trimming took 3 bases from V and 6 from J, leaving 11 bases between them. The germline V gene encodes CDR1 LNHNV and CDR2 YYDKDF (reference sequence).

This clonotype was detected a few times. The J gene is TRBJ2-7, the V gene TRBV30; weak D call: TRBD2 (6 bases). This CDR3 has 10 residues. CDR1 and CDR2 from the germline V gene are GTSNPN and SVGIG (reference sequence). CDR3 sequence reads: CACGGGEQYF. CDR3 DNA sequence: TGTGCATGTGGGGGAGGCGAGCAGTACTTC.

The rearrangement joins TRBV6-9 to TRBJ1-1, with a possible D match to TRBD1 (5 bases). The V gene's germline CDR1 is MNHGY and CDR2 SVAAGI. CDR3 length equals 16 residues. Trimming took off 2 bases at V and 1 base at J, with 14 bases between the two ends. CDR3 amino acids: CASSYLPGRPNTEAFF. The CDR3 nucleotides read TGTGCCAGCAGTTATCTTCCGGGACGACCGAACACTGAAGCTTTCTTT.

The chain links TRBV4-3 to TRBJ2-7; D is ambiguous. V was trimmed by 0 bases and J by 6 bases, leaving 9 bases between them. The CDR3 has 13 residues. Looked up from germline, CDR1 is LGHNA and CDR2 is YSLEER. CDR3 coding DNA: TGCGCCAGCAGCCAAGATCGGGCACGCGAGCAGTACTTC. Its protein is CASSQDRAREQYF.